Here is one T cell receptor beta chain with its context. The antigen remains undetermined. This sample was taken from a study of cytomegalovirus exposure and HLA in healthy donors. Turning to the study itself: Early on, a data release was issued that held 80 million to 90 million unique TCRs from HLA-typed donors.

The PCR employed 60 Vbeta primers together with 13 Jbeta primers. Sequenced by immunoSEQ multiplex PCR; TCRdb stores in-frame clones only, minus some. The data hold approximately 190,000 clones, with roughly 80% observed a single time. Study-wide points: It was only CMV serostatus that was available as immune exposure information. Productive status was seen about 87% or about 30% of the time for most TCR beta V segments in an earlier analysis.

What was sequenced was PBMCs. The clonotype originates from a man aged 50-60 years in good health and CMV-seronegative.

The CDR3 loop reads CASSPAVTSGGYEQYF. CDR3 sequence (DNA): TGTGCCAGCTCACCGGCTGTAACTAGCGGGGGTTACGAGCAGTACTTC. This chain joins TRBV18 and TRBJ2-7; TRBD2 matches at 11 bases. Trimming removed 3 bases from V and 4 bases from J; junction bases left unmatched: 8. The CDR3 runs to 16 residues. Per the germline V gene, CDR1 is KGHSH and CDR2 is LQKENI.